The present T cell receptor beta chain was sequenced within a study of OX40 agonist ivuxolimab in advanced cancers. Turning to the overall study: Ivuxolimab was an agonistic, fully human IgG2 monoclonal antibody directed against OX40 (CD134), a costimulatory receptor. Intravenous ivuxolimab was administered to patients every 2 weeks at six dose levels: 0.01, 0.1, 0.3, 1.5, 3 and 10 mg/kg. Of the 50 to 55 dose-escalation patients, hepatocellular carcinoma was present in roughly 19, melanoma in approximately 15, renal cell carcinoma in 9 and head and neck cancer in 9. A male proportion of roughly 80% and a mean age of around 60 years, ranging from about 23 to 90, were recorded for the dose-escalation cohort. Prior anti-PD-1, anti-PD-L1 or anti-CTLA-4 therapy was permitted, and approximately 39% of dose-escalation patients had received checkpoint inhibitors. Partial responses were achieved by three dose-escalation patients, of whom one had hepatocellular carcinoma and two had cutaneous melanoma. Peripheral TCRbeta sequencing aimed to test whether ivuxolimab altered TCR sequence diversity and caused clonal T-cell expansion. The paper reports the monotherapy dose-escalation portion (N of about 50 patients) of the phase I ivuxolimab trial. The study at large found these results: In partial responders in the 0.1-3.0 mg/kg groups, normalized peripheral clonal expansion was found to be among the lowest, especially among CD8+ T cells. The antigen specificity of the peripheral T cells that underwent clonal expansion was not determined. Low levels of normalized T-cell clonal expansion were also seen in some nonresponding patients. At doses from 0.1 to 3.0 mg/kg, clonal expansion was seen in both CD4+ and CD8+ blood T cells between baseline and week 6. On average, CD8+ T cells showed more expanded clones than CD4+ T cells after ivuxolimab.

To sequence the TCRbeta CDR3 region, genomic DNA was isolated from the sorted cells. The immunoSEQ Assay was used to sequence the TCRbeta CDR3 regions. The table was pulled from immuneACCESS by TCRdb, which kept in-frame rearrangements only. Such tables lose some clones; where checked, under half of the loss comes from unresolved V genes, and the rest has no known cause. The table for this sample lists about 64,000 clones; approximately 80% of them were counted only once. The top ten clonotypes cover 1.2% of the sample. The trial excluded patients who had a history of autoimmune disease or were on systemic immunosuppression. In every dose cohort, peripheral blood was drawn for TCR sequencing at baseline, cycle 4 day 1, and cycle 7 day 1. Samples came from an open-label, multicenter, first-in-human phase I dose-escalation trial of ivuxolimab. Adults with locally advanced or metastatic melanoma, renal cell carcinoma, hepatocellular carcinoma or head and neck squamous cell carcinoma were enrolled in the trial. Before TCR sequencing, CD4+ T cells and CD8+ T cells were sorted from peripheral blood as separate populations.

Worth noting for this clone: The target of this receptor is not known. No base quality values were provided; no much bigger clone lies one nucleotide off.

Trimming costs V 0 bases and J 5 bases, and their ends lie 22 bases apart. The CDR3 contains 18 residues, cysteine and phenylalanine counted. Kept here is only the CDR3 DNA, which spans 54 bases and is read in frame from base 1. CDR1 and CDR2 were assigned from the germline V gene as KGHSH and LQKENI. The TCR was taken from an adult with an advanced solid tumor such as melanoma, head and neck, liver or kidney cancer. The V gene is TRBV18 and the J gene is TRBJ1-1; the D gene is perhaps TRBD1, from 6 matching bases. The specimen comprised CD4+ or CD8+ T cells sorted from blood, sampled in a trial of the OX40 agonist ivuxolimab. CDR3 loop: CASSPPGRVGGGKTEAFF. The nucleotide sequence is given as TGTGCCAGCTCACCACCAGGACGGGTCGGGGGCGGCAAGACTGAAGCTTTCTTT.